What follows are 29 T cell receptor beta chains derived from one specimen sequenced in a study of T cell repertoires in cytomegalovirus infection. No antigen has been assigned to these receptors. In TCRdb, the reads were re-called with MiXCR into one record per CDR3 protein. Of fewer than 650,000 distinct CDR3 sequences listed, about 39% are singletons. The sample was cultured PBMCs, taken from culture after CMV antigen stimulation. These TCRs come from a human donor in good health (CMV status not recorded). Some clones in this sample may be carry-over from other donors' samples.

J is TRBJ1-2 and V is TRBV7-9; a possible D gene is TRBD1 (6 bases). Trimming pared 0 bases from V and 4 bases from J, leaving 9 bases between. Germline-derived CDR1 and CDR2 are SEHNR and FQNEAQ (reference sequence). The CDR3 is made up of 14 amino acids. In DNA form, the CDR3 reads TGTGCCAGCAGCTTAGCCGGACAGTCCTATGGCTACACCTTC. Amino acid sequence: CASSLAGQSYGYTF. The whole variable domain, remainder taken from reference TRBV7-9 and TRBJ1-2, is DTGVSQNPRHKITKRGQNVTFRCDPISEHNRLYWYRQTLGQGPEFLTYFQNEAQLEKSRLLSDRFSAERPKGSFSTLEIQRTEQGDSAMYLCASSLAGQSYGYTFGSGTRLTVV.

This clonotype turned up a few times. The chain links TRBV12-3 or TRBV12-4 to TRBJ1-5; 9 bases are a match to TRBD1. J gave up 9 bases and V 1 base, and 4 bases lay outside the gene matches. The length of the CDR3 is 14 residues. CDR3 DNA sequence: TGTGCCAGCAGTTTAGTGGGACAGGGTCTGCCCCAGCATTTT. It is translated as CASSLVGQGLPQHF.

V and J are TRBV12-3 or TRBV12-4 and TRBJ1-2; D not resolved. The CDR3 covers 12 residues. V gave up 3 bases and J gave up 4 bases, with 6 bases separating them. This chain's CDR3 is CASSLTSYGYTF. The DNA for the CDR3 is TGTGCCAGCAGTTTGACGTCCTATGGCTACACCTTC.

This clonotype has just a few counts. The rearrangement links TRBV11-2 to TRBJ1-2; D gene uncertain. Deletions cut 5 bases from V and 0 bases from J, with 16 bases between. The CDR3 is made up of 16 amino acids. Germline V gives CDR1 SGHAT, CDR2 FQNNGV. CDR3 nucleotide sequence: TGTGCCAGCAGCGCCTCTTTCCGAGAAGCTAACTATGGCTACACCTTC. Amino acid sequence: CASSASFREANYGYTF.

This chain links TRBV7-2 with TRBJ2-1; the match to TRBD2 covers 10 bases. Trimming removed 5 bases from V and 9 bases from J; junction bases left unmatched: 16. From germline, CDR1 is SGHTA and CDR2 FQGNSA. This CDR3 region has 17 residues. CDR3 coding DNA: TGTGCCAGCAGCGAAAGACCAAGGACTAGCGGCAATCCTGAGCAGTTCTTC. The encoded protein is CASSERPRTSGNPEQFF. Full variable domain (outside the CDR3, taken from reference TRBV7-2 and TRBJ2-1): GAGVSQSPSNKVTEKGKDVELRCDPISGHTALYWYRQSLGQGLEFLIYFQGNSAPDKSGLPSDRFSAERTGGSVSTLTIQRTQQEDSAVYLCASSERPRTSGNPEQFFGPGTRLTVL.

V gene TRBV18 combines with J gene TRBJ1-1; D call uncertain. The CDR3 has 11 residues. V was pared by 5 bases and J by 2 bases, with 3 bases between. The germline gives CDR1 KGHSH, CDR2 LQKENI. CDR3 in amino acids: CASSDNTEAFF. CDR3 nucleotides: TGTGCCAGCTCAGACAACACTGAAGCTTTCTTT. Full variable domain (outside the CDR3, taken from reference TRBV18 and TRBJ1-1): NAGVMQNPRHLVRRRGQEARLRCSPMKGHSHVYWYRQLPEEGLKFMVYLQKENIIDESGMPKERFSAEFPKEGPSILRIQQVVRGDSAAYFCASSDNTEAFFGQGTRLTVV.

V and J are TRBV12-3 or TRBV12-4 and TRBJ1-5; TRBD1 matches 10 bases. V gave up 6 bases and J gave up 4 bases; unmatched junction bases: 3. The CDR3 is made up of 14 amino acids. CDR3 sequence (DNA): TGTGCCAGCAGGGGGACAGGGGCGAATCAGCCCCAGCATTTT. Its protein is CASRGTGANQPQHF.

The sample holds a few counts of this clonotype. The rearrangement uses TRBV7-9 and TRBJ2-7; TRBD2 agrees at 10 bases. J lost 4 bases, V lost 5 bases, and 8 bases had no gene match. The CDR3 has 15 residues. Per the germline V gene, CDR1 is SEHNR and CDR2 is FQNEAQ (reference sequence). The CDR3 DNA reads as TGTGCCAGCAGCGGGACGAGCGGGGGGGCATACGAGCAGTACTTC. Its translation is CASSGTSGGAYEQYF. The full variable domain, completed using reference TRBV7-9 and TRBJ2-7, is DTGVSQNPRHKITKRGQNVTFRCDPISEHNRLYWYRQTLGQGPEFLTYFQNEAQLEKSRLLSDRFSAERPKGSFSTLEIQRTEQGDSAMYLCASSGTSGGAYEQYFGPGTRLTVT.

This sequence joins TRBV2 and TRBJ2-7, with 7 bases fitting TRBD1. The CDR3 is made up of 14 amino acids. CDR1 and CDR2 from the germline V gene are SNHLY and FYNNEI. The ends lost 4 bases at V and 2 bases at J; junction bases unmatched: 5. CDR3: CASSGQGTTYEQYF. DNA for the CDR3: TGTGCCAGCAGTGGACAGGGTACAACCTACGAGCAGTACTTC. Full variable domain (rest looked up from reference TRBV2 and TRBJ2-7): EPEVTQTPSHQVTQMGQEVILRCVPISNHLYFYWYRQILGQKVEFLVSFYNNEISEKSEIFDDQFSVERPDGSNFTLKIRSTKLEDSAMYFCASSGQGTTYEQYFGPGTRLTVT.

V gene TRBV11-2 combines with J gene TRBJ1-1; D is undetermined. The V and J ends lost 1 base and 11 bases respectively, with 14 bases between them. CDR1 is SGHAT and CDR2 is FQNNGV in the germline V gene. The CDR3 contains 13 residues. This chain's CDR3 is CASSLVASLKAFF. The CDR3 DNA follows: TGTGCCAGCAGCTTAGTAGCCAGTTTGAAGGCTTTCTTT.

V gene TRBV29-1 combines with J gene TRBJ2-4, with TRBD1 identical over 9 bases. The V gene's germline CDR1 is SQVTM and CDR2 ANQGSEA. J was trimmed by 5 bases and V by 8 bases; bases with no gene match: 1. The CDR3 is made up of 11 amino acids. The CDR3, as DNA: TGCAGCTACAGGGGGCAAAACATTCAGTACTTC. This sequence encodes CSYRGQNIQYF.

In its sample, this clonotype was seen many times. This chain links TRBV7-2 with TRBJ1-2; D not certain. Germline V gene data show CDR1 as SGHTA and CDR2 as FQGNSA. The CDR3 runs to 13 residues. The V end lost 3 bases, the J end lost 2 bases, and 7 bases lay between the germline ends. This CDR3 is CASSFGGNYGYTF. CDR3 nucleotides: TGTGCCAGCAGCTTCGGAGGGAACTATGGCTACACCTTC.

This chain's CDR3 is CASSIGPLGTSVGGELFF. Written as DNA, the CDR3 is TGTGCCAGCAGCATTGGCCCGCTCGGGACTAGTGTTGGCGGGGAGCTGTTTTTT. The V and J genes are TRBV7-6 and TRBJ2-2, with 8 bases matching TRBD2. The germline gives CDR1 SGHVS, CDR2 FNYEAQ. V trimming: 5 bases; J trimming: 7 bases; junction bases outside the gene matches: 18. The length of the CDR3 is 18 residues.

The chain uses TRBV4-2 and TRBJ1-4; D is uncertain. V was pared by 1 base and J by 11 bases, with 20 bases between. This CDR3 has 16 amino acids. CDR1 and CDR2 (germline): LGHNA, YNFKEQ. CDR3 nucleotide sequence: TGTGCCAGCAGCCAAGTTGACCCCGGGGAAATTGGGAAACTGTTTTTT. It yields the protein CASSQVDPGEIGKLFF.

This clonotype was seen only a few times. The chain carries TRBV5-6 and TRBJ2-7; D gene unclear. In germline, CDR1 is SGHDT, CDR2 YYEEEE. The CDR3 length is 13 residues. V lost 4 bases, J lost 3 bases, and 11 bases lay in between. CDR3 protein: CASSPRPVYEQYF. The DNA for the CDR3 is TGTGCCAGCAGCCCAAGACCCGTCTACGAGCAGTACTTC. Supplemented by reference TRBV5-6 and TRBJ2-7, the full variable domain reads DAGVTQSPTHLIKTRGQQVTLRCSPKSGHDTVSWYQQALGQGPQFIFQYYEEEERQRGNFPDRFSGHQFPNYSSELNVNALLLGDSALYLCASSPRPVYEQYFGPGTRLTVT.

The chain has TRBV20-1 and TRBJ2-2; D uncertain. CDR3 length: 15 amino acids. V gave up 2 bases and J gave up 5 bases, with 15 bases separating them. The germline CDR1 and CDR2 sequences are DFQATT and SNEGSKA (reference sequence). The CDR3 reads CSARPVSSTTGELFF. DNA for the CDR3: TGCAGTGCTAGACCCGTAAGCTCGACTACCGGGGAGCTGTTTTTT.

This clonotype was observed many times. CDR3 DNA sequence: TGTGCCAGCAGCCCCCGCGGGGGCTTCTACGAGCAGTACTTC. Encoded protein: CASSPRGGFYEQYF. The V call is TRBV7-2, the J call TRBJ2-7; D is perhaps TRBD2 (7 bases). The CDR3 has 14 amino acids. Trimming took off 5 bases at V and 3 bases at J, with 14 bases between the two ends. CDR1 is SGHTA, CDR2 FQGNSA, per germline.

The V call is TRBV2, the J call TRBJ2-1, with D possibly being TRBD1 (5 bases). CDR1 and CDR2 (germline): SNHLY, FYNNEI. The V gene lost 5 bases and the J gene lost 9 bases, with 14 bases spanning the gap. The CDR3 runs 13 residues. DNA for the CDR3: TGTGCCAGCAGTTCGCCTCGCCAGGGTGAGCAGTTCTTC. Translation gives CASSSPRQGEQFF.

The DNA of the CDR3 is TGCGCCAGCAGCCAGGGACAGGACTCCTACGAGCAGTACTTC. Protein sequence: CASSQGQDSYEQYF. The chain joins TRBV4-1 to TRBJ2-7, with 8 nucleotides matching TRBD1. V trimming: 3 bases; J trimming: 0 bases; junction bases outside the gene matches: 1. This CDR3 contains 14 residues. From germline, CDR1 is MGHRA and CDR2 YSYEKL.

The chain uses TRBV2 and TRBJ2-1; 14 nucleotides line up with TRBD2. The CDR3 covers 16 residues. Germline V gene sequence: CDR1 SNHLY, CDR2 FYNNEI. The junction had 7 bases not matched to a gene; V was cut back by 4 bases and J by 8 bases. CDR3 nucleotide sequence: TGTGCCAGCAGTGGACTAGCGGGAGGGTATGGAGATGAGCAGTTCTTC. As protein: CASSGLAGGYGDEQFF.

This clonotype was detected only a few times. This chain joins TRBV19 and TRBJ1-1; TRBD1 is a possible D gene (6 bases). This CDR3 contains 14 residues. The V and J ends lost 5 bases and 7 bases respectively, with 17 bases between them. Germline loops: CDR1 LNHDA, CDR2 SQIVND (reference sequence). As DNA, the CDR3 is TGTGCCAGTAGTCCCCGGGGGGCCTACTTTGAAGCTTTCTTT. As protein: CASSPRGAYFEAFF.

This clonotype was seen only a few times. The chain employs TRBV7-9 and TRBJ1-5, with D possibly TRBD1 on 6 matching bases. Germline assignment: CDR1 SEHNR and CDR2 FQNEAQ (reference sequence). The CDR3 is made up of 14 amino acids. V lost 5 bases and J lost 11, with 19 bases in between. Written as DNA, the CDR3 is TGTGCCAGCAGCGTCGGACAGCCACTTTCAGCCCAGCATTTT. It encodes CASSVGQPLSAQHF.

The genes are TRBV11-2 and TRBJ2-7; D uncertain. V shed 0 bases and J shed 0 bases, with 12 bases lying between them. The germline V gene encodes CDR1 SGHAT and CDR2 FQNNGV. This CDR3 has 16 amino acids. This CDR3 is CASSLDLYASSYEQYF. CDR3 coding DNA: TGTGCCAGCAGCTTAGATCTATATGCGAGCTCCTACGAGCAGTACTTC.

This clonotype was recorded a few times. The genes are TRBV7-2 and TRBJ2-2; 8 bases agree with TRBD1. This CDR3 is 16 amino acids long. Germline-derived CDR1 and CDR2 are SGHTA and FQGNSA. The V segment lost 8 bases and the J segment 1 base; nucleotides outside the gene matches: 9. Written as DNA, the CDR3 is TGTGCCAGCGCCCAATGGGGGACAGGGAACACCGGGGAGCTGTTTTTT. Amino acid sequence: CASAQWGTGNTGELFF.

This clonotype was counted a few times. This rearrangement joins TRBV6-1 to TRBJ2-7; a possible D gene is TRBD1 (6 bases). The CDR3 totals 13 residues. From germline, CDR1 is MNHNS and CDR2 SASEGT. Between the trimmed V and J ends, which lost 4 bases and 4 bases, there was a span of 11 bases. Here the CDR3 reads CASSVDRLYEQYF. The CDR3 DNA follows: TGTGCCAGCAGTGTTGACAGGTTGTACGAGCAGTACTTC.

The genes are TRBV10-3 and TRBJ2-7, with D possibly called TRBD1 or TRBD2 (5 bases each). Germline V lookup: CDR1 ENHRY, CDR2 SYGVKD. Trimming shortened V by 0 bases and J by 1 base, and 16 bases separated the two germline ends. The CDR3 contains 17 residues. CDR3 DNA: TGTGCCATCAGTGAGTCGAGAGGGGTAGGCCCTTCCTACGAGCAGTACTTC. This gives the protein CAISESRGVGPSYEQYF.

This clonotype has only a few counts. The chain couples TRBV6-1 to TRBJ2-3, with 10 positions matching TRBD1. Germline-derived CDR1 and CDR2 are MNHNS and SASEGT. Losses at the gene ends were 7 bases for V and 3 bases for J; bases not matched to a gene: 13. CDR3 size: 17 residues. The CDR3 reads CASTLRQGASRTDTQYF. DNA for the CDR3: TGTGCCAGCACCCTTAGACAGGGGGCCTCGAGAACAGATACGCAGTATTTT.

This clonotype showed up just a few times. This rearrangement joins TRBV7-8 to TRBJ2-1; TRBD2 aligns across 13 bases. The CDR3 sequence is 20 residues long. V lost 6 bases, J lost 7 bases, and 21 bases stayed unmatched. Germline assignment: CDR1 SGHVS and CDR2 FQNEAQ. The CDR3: CASRFQTGTSGMGVGNEQFF. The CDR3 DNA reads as TGTGCCAGCAGATTTCAGACCGGGACTAGCGGGATGGGAGTGGGTAATGAGCAGTTCTTC.

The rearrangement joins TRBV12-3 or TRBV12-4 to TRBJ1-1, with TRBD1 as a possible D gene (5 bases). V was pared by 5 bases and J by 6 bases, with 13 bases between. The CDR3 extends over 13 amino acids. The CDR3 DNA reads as TGTGCCAGCAGTCCACAGGAGTTAGCTGAAGCTTTCTTT. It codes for CASSPQELAEAFF.